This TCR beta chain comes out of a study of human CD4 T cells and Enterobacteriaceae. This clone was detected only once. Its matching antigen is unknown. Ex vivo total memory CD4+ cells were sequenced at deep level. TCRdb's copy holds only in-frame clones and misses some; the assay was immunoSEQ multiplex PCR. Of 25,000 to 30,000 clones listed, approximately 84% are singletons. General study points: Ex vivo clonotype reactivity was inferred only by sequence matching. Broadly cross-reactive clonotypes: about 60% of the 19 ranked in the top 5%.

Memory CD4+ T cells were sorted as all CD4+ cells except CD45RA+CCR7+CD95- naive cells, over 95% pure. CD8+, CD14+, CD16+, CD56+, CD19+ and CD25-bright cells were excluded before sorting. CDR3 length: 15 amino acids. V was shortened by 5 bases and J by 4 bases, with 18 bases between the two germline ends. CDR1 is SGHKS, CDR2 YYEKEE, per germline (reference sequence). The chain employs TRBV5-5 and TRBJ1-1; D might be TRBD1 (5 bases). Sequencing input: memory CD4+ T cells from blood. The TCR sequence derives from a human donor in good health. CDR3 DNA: TGTGCCAGCAGTTGGGGGACGGGGGTTTCCACTGAAGCTTTCTTT. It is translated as CASSWGTGVSTEAFF. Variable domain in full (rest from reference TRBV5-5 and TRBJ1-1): DAGVTQSPTHLIKTRGQQVTLRCSPISGHKSVSWYQQVLGQGPQFIFQYYEKEERGRGNFPDRFSARQFPNYSSELNVNALLLGDSALYLCASSWGTGVSTEAFFGQGTRLTVV.